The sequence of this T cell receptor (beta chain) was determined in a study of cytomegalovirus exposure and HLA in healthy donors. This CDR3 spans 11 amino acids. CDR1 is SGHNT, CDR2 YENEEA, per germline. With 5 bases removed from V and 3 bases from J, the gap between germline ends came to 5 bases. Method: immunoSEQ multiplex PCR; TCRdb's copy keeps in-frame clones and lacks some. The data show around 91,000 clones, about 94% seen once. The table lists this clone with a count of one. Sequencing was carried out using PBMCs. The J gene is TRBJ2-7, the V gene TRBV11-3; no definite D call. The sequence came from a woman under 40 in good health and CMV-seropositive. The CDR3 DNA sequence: TGTGCCAGCAGCCCTAGCTACGAGCAGTACTTC. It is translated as CASSPSYEQYF.